A selection of T cell receptor beta chains follows, all from one sample in a study of cytomegalovirus exposure and HLA in healthy donors. Only in-frame clones appear in the TCRdb table, and some are missing; sequencing was by immunoSEQ multiplex PCR. The sample holds roughly 220,000 clones, under 70% seen once. Sequencing used PBMCs. Source of these receptors: a man aged 40-49 years in good health and CMV-seropositive. CDR3s include the opening cysteine and the closing phenylalanine or tryptophan. Fields, in order: CDR3 protein, CDR3 DNA, V gene, J gene, CDR3 length, D gene, clone size. A D gene is named only where the DNA matches it firmly. Not every row has a clone size; where given, it reads once, few, many or a size class.

CDR3 protein: CASSLTAYSNQPQHF
CDR3 DNA: TGTGCCAGCAGCTTGACAGCTTATAGCAATCAGCCCCAGCATTTT
V gene: TRBV6-5
J gene: TRBJ1-5
CDR3 length: 15
D gene: -
clone size: -

CDR3 protein: CASSLAGGQYNEQFF
CDR3 DNA: TGCGCCAGCAGTCTAGCGGGGGGCCAATACAATGAGCAGTTCTTC
V gene: TRBV5-1
J gene: TRBJ2-1
CDR3 length: 15
D gene: TRBD2
clone size: few

CDR3 protein: CASSLGPAQETQYF
CDR3 DNA: TGCGCCAGCAGCTTGGGCCCAGCGCAAGAGACCCAGTACTTC
V gene: TRBV5-1
J gene: TRBJ2-5
CDR3 length: 14
D gene: -
clone size: -

CDR3 protein: CASSAGIYGYGQYF
CDR3 DNA: TGCGCCAGCAGCGCGGGAATTTATGGCTACGGGCAGTACTTC
V gene: TRBV5-1
J gene: TRBJ2-7
CDR3 length: 14
D gene: -
clone size: -

CDR3 protein: CASSLGDRNNSPLHF
CDR3 DNA: TGCGCCAGCAGCTTGGGGGACAGGAACAATTCACCCCTCCACTTT
V gene: TRBV5-1
J gene: TRBJ1-6
CDR3 length: 15
D gene: TRBD1
clone size: -

CDR3 protein: CASSSFGADPLDNEQFF
CDR3 DNA: TGTGCCAGCAGTTCCTTTGGAGCAGACCCTTTGGACAATGAGCAGTTCTTC
V gene: TRBV28
J gene: TRBJ2-1
CDR3 length: 17
D gene: -
clone size: -

CDR3 protein: CASSTRAGSGEQFF
CDR3 DNA: TGTGCCAGCTCGACTAGGGCTGGGTCGGGCGAGCAGTTCTTC
V gene: TRBV27
J gene: TRBJ2-1
CDR3 length: 14
D gene: -
clone size: few

CDR3 protein: CASTSPGDGKNIQYF
CDR3 DNA: TGTGCCAGTACCTCACCGGGAGACGGCAAAAACATTCAGTACTTC
V gene: TRBV19
J gene: TRBJ2-4
CDR3 length: 15
D gene: -
clone size: -

CDR3 protein: CASSGTGGTYEQYF
CDR3 DNA: TGTGCCAGCAGCGGGACAGGGGGGACCTACGAGCAGTACTTC
V gene: TRBV6-1
J gene: TRBJ2-7
CDR3 length: 14
D gene: TRBD1
clone size: few

CDR3 protein: CASSPQGFSTDTQYF
CDR3 DNA: TGCGCCAGCAGCCCGCAGGGGTTCTCCACAGATACGCAGTATTTT
V gene: TRBV5-1
J gene: TRBJ2-3
CDR3 length: 15
D gene: -
clone size: -

CDR3 protein: CASSSLARGNEKLFF
CDR3 DNA: TGTGCCAGCAGTTCCTTGGCCAGGGGAAATGAAAAACTGTTTTTT
V gene: TRBV28
J gene: TRBJ1-4
CDR3 length: 15
D gene: -
clone size: -

CDR3 protein: CASSGVAGGAGETQYF
CDR3 DNA: TGTGCCAGCAGTGGGGTGGCGGGGGGCGCCGGGGAGACCCAGTACTTC
V gene: TRBV2
J gene: TRBJ2-5
CDR3 length: 16
D gene: TRBD2
clone size: once

CDR3 protein: CASSFGTGGWNTEAFF
CDR3 DNA: TGTGCCAGCAGCTTCGGGACAGGGGGCTGGAACACTGAAGCTTTCTTT
V gene: TRBV11-2
J gene: TRBJ1-1
CDR3 length: 16
D gene: TRBD1
clone size: once

CDR3 protein: CASRWGGGYSGNTIYF
CDR3 DNA: TGTGCCAGCAGATGGGGAGGGGGTTACTCTGGAAACACCATATATTTT
V gene: TRBV2
J gene: TRBJ1-3
CDR3 length: 16
D gene: -
clone size: -

CDR3 protein: CSGAGGNTEAFF
CDR3 DNA: TGCAGCGGGGCAGGGGGTAACACTGAAGCTTTCTTT
V gene: TRBV29-1
J gene: TRBJ1-1
CDR3 length: 12
D gene: TRBD1
clone size: -

CDR3 protein: CASSDRGNTGELFF
CDR3 DNA: TGTGCCAGCAGCGACAGGGGAAACACCGGGGAGCTGTTTTTT
V gene: TRBV27
J gene: TRBJ2-2
CDR3 length: 14
D gene: TRBD1
clone size: -

CDR3 protein: CASSPDREQDTQYF
CDR3 DNA: TGTGCCAGCAGCCCCGACAGGGAACAAGATACGCAGTATTTT
V gene: TRBV7-9
J gene: TRBJ2-3
CDR3 length: 14
D gene: TRBD1
clone size: -

CDR3 protein: CASSATTGPPVEQYF
CDR3 DNA: TGCGCCAGCAGCGCGACGACAGGGCCCCCGGTCGAGCAGTACTTC
V gene: TRBV5-1
J gene: TRBJ2-7
CDR3 length: 15
D gene: TRBD1
clone size: once

CDR3 protein: CASSFRDRAEAFF
CDR3 DNA: TGTGCCAGCAGCTTCCGGGACAGGGCTGAAGCTTTCTTT
V gene: TRBV7-2
J gene: TRBJ1-1
CDR3 length: 13
D gene: TRBD1
clone size: -

CDR3 protein: CASSVSTLPSYEQYF
CDR3 DNA: TGTGCCAGCAGCGTAAGCACCCTTCCCTCCTACGAGCAGTACTTC
V gene: TRBV9
J gene: TRBJ2-7
CDR3 length: 15
D gene: -
clone size: -

CDR3 protein: CASSSGQGGKFF
CDR3 DNA: TGTGCCAGCAGCTCTGGACAGGGAGGGAAGTTTTTT
V gene: TRBV7-8
J gene: TRBJ1-4
CDR3 length: 12
D gene: TRBD1
clone size: -

CDR3 protein: CASSSAQGAPYNEQFF
CDR3 DNA: TGTGCCAGCAGTTCAGCACAGGGGGCGCCCTACAATGAGCAGTTCTTC
V gene: TRBV27
J gene: TRBJ2-1
CDR3 length: 16
D gene: TRBD1
clone size: few

CDR3 protein: CASTRDRGYGYTF
CDR3 DNA: TGTGCCAGTACCAGGGACAGGGGCTATGGCTACACCTTC
V gene: TRBV19
J gene: TRBJ1-2
CDR3 length: 13
D gene: TRBD1
clone size: few

CDR3 protein: CASNQGGLAGALSSTDTQYF
CDR3 DNA: TGTGCCAGCAACCAGGGCGGGTTAGCGGGGGCGTTAAGTAGCACAGATACGCAGTATTTT
V gene: TRBV28
J gene: TRBJ2-3
CDR3 length: 20
D gene: TRBD2
clone size: once

CDR3 protein: CASSGGLGGVSPLHF
CDR3 DNA: TGTGCCAGCAGCGGGGGGTTGGGCGGTGTTTCACCCCTCCACTTT
V gene: TRBV25-1
J gene: TRBJ1-6
CDR3 length: 15
D gene: -
clone size: few

CDR3 protein: CASSVGASGDTGELFF
CDR3 DNA: TGTGCCAGCAGCGTTGGAGCCTCAGGGGACACCGGGGAGCTGTTTTTT
V gene: TRBV9
J gene: TRBJ2-2
CDR3 length: 16
D gene: -
clone size: -

CDR3 protein: CASSGTSSYEQYF
CDR3 DNA: TGTGCCAGTTCAGGGACTTCGTCCTACGAGCAGTACTTC
V gene: TRBV27
J gene: TRBJ2-7
CDR3 length: 13
D gene: -
clone size: -

CDR3 protein: CASSLGGFGGYTF
CDR3 DNA: TGTGCCAGCAGCTTAGGCGGATTTGGCGGCTACACCTTC
V gene: TRBV5-6
J gene: TRBJ1-2
CDR3 length: 13
D gene: -
clone size: -

CDR3 protein: CASSPATGIYGYTF
CDR3 DNA: TGTGCCAGCAGCCCTGCGACAGGAATCTACGGCTACACCTTC
V gene: TRBV5-6
J gene: TRBJ1-2
CDR3 length: 14
D gene: -
clone size: few

CDR3 protein: CASSPYRGGAPTEQYF
CDR3 DNA: TGTGCCAGCAGTCCGTACAGGGGAGGAGCCCCTACGGAGCAGTACTTC
V gene: TRBV28
J gene: TRBJ2-7
CDR3 length: 16
D gene: -
clone size: -

CDR3 protein: CAGSIGAVNQPQHF
CDR3 DNA: TGTGCCGGTAGTATTGGGGCCGTGAACCAGCCCCAGCATTTT
V gene: TRBV19
J gene: TRBJ1-5
CDR3 length: 14
D gene: -
clone size: -

CDR3 protein: CASCTRQGDNEKLFF
CDR3 DNA: TGCGCCAGCTGCACTCGACAGGGAGATAATGAAAAACTGTTTTTT
V gene: TRBV4-1
J gene: TRBJ1-4
CDR3 length: 15
D gene: TRBD1
clone size: -

CDR3 protein: CASSIVPEGVAFF
CDR3 DNA: TGTGCCAGTAGTATAGTTCCAGAGGGGGTTGCTTTCTTT
V gene: TRBV19
J gene: TRBJ1-1
CDR3 length: 13
D gene: -
clone size: once

CDR3 protein: CASSSRQGMGGYTF
CDR3 DNA: TGTGCCAGCAGCTCTCGACAGGGTATGGGCGGCTACACCTTC
V gene: TRBV28
J gene: TRBJ1-2
CDR3 length: 14
D gene: TRBD1
clone size: -

CDR3 protein: CASSPSPGSYTF
CDR3 DNA: TGTGCCAGCAGCCCGAGCCCCGGGTCCTACACCTTC
V gene: TRBV7-8
J gene: TRBJ1-2
CDR3 length: 12
D gene: -
clone size: few

CDR3 protein: CASSGGLAGGSQETQYF
CDR3 DNA: TGTGCCAGCAGTGGGGGACTAGCGGGGGGGTCGCAAGAGACCCAGTACTTC
V gene: TRBV25-1
J gene: TRBJ2-5
CDR3 length: 17
D gene: TRBD2
clone size: -

CDR3 protein: CASSPRGTHPGELFF
CDR3 DNA: TGTGCCAGCAGCCCGAGGGGGACCCACCCCGGGGAGCTGTTTTTT
V gene: TRBV11-3
J gene: TRBJ2-2
CDR3 length: 15
D gene: -
clone size: -

CDR3 protein: CASSLGRGTGYEQYF
CDR3 DNA: TGTGCCAGCAGCTTAGGTAGGGGGACGGGCTACGAGCAGTACTTC
V gene: TRBV11-1
J gene: TRBJ2-7
CDR3 length: 15
D gene: -
clone size: -

CDR3 protein: CASSVGAGEQYF
CDR3 DNA: TGTGCCAGCAGCGTAGGGGCAGGGGAGCAGTACTTC
V gene: TRBV9
J gene: TRBJ2-7
CDR3 length: 12
D gene: -
clone size: -

CDR3 protein: CASSLVAGGIGNTIYF
CDR3 DNA: TGCGCCAGCAGCCTTGTGGCAGGGGGAATTGGAAACACCATATATTTT
V gene: TRBV5-1
J gene: TRBJ1-3
CDR3 length: 16
D gene: TRBD1
clone size: -

CDR3 protein: CASSPFSASGGTDTQYF
CDR3 DNA: TGCGCCAGCAGCCCCTTCTCGGCGAGCGGGGGAACAGATACGCAGTATTTT
V gene: TRBV4-1
J gene: TRBJ2-3
CDR3 length: 17
D gene: TRBD2
clone size: -